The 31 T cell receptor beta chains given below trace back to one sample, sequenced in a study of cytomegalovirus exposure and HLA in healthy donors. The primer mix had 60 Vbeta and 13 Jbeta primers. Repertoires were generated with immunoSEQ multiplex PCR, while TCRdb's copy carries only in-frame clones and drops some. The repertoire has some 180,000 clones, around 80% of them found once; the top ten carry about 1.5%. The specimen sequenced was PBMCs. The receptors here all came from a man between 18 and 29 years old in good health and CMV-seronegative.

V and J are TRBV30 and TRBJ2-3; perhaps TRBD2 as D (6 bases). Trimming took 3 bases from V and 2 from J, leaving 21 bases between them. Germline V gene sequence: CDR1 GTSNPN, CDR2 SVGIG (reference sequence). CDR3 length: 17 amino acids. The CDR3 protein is CAWSIPLKDYTTDTQYF. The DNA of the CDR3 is TGTGCCTGGAGCATCCCCTTGAAGGACTATACCACAGATACGCAGTATTTT.

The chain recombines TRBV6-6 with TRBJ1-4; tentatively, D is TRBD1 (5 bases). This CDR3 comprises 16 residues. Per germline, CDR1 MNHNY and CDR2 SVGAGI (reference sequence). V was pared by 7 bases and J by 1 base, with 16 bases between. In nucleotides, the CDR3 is TGTGCCAGCACAACGGCCAAGGGGCTAACTAATGAAAAACTGTTTTTT. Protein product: CASTTAKGLTNEKLFF.

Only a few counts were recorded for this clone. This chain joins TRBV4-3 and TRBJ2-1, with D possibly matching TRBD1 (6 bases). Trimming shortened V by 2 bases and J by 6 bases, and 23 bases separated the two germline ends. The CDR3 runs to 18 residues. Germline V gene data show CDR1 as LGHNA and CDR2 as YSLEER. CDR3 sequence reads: CASSQNGPQGWVGNEQFF. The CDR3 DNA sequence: TGCGCCAGCAGCCAAAACGGACCTCAGGGGTGGGTTGGCAATGAGCAGTTCTTC.

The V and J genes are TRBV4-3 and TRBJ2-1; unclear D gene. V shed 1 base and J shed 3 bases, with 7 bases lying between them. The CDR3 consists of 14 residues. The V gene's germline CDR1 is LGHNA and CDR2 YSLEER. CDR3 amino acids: CASSQAPGYNEQFF. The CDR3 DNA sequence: TGCGCCAGCAGCCAAGCACCCGGCTACAATGAGCAGTTCTTC.

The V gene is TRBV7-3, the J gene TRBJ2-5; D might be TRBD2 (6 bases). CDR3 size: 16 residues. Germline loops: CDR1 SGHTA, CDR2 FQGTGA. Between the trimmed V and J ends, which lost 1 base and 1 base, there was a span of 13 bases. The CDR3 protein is CASSLMGGGIQETQYF. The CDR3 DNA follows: TGTGCCAGCAGCTTAATGGGGGGAGGCATCCAAGAGACCCAGTACTTC.

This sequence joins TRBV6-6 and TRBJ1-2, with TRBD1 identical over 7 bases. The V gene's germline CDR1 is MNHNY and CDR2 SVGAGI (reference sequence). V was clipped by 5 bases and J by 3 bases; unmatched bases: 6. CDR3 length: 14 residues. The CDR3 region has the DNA TGTGCCAGCAGTCCTACAGGGGCCCACTATGGCTACACCTTC. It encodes CASSPTGAHYGYTF.

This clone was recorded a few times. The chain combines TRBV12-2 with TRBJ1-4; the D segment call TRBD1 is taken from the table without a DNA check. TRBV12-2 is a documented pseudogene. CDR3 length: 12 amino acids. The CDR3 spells CASRLGQEKLFF. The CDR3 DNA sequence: TGTGCAAGTCGCCTAGGACAGGAAAAACTGTTTTTT.

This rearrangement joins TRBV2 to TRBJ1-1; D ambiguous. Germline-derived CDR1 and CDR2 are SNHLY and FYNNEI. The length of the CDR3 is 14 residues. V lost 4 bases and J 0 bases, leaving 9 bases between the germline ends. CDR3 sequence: CASSVLVMNTEAFF. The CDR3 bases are TGTGCCAGCAGTGTCTTAGTTATGAACACTGAAGCTTTCTTT.

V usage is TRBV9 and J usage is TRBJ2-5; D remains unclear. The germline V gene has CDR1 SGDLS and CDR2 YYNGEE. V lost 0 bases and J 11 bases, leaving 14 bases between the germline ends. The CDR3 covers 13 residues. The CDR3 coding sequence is TGTGCCAGCAGCGTAGCTCATAAGTCGGAGCAGTACTTC. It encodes CASSVAHKSEQYF.

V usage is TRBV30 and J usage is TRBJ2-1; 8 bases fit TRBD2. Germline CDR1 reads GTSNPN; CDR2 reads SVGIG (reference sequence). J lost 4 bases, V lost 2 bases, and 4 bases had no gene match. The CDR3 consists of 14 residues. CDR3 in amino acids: CAWSLAGTYNEQFF. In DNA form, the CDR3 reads TGTGCCTGGAGTTTAGCGGGGACTTACAATGAGCAGTTCTTC.

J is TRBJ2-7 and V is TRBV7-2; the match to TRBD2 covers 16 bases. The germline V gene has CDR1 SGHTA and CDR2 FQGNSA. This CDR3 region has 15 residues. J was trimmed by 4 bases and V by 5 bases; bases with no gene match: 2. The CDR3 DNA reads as TGTGCCAGCAGCAAGGGACTAGCGGGAGGGTACGAGCAGTACTTC. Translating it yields CASSKGLAGGYEQYF.

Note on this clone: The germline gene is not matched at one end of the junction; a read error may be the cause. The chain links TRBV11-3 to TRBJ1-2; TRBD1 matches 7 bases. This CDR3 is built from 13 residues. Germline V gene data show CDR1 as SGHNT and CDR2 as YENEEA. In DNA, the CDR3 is TGTGCCAGCAGCGTAGAACAGGGGTATGGCTACACCTTC. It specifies CASSVEQGYGYTF.

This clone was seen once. The CDR3 DNA sequence: TGTGCCAGCAGACCTGACCTAGCGTACAATGAGCAGTTCTTC. Protein product: CASRPDLAYNEQFF. V gene TRBV5-4 combines with J gene TRBJ2-1; a possible D gene is TRBD2 (6 bases). The CDR3 length is 14 residues. V shed 5 bases and J shed 4 bases, with 13 bases lying between them. Germline V gives CDR1 SGHNT, CDR2 YYREEE (reference sequence).

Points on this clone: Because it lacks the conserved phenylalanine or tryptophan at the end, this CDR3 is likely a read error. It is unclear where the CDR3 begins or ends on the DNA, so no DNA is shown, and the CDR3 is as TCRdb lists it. Here the CDR3 reads CSAREIGTVIL. V is TRBV20-1 and J is TRBJ1-4; the DNA was not compared with TRBD1, the D call given in the table. The CDR3 extends over 11 residues, inclusive of both ends. The germline V gene has CDR1 DFQATT and CDR2 SNEGSKA (reference sequence).

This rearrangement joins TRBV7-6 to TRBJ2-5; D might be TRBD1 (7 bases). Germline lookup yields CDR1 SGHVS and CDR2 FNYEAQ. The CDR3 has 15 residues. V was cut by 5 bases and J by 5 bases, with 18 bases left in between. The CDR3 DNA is TGTGCCAGCAGCGGAGGGACAGCCCGACGTGAGACCCAGTACTTC. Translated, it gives CASSGGTARRETQYF.

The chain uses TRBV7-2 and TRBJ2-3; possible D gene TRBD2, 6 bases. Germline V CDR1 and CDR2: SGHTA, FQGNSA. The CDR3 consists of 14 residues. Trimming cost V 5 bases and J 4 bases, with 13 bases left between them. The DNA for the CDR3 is TGTGCCAGCAGCCTGGGACTGGCGGCAGATACGCAGTATTTT. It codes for CASSLGLAADTQYF. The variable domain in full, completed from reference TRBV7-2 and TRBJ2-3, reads GAGVSQSPSNKVTEKGKDVELRCDPISGHTALYWYRQSLGQGLEFLIYFQGNSAPDKSGLPSDRFSAERTGGSVSTLTIQRTQQEDSAVYLCASSLGLAADTQYFGPGTRLTVL.

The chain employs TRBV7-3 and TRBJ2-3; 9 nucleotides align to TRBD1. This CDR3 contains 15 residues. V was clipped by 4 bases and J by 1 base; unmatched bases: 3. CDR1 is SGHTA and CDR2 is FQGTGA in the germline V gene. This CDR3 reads CASSSTGGGTDTQYF. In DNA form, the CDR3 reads TGTGCCAGCAGCTCGACAGGGGGGGGCACAGATACGCAGTATTTT.

Written as DNA, the CDR3 is TGTGCCAGCAGCGGACGGGACAGCCTTAATGAAAAACTGTTTTTT. Its translation is CASSGRDSLNEKLFF. V gene TRBV9 combines with J gene TRBJ1-4; 7 bases align to TRBD1. This CDR3 spans 15 amino acids. The V gene end was trimmed by 3 bases and the J gene end by 4 bases; junction bases not matched to a gene: 6. The germline V gene has CDR1 SGDLS and CDR2 YYNGEE.

As DNA, the CDR3 is TGTGCCAGCAGCCAACCTCAGACTAGCGGGGACAACAATGAGCAGTTCTTC. Protein sequence: CASSQPQTSGDNNEQFF. The rearrangement joins TRBV7-8 to TRBJ2-1; 11 bases align to TRBD2. J gave up 5 bases and V 5 bases, and 11 bases lay outside the gene matches. The CDR3 has 17 residues. The germline gives CDR1 SGHVS, CDR2 FQNEAQ.

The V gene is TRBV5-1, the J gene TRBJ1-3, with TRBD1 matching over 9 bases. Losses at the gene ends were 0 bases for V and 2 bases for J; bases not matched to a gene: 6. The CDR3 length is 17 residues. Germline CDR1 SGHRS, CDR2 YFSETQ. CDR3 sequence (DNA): TGCGCCAGCAGCTTGGTGGGACAGGGCTTTGCTGGAAACACCATATATTTT. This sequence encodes CASSLVGQGFAGNTIYF.

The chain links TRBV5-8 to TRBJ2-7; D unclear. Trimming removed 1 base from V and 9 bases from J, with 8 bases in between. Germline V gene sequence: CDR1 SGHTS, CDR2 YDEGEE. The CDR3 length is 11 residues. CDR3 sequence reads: CASSLPPVQYF. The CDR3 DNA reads TGTGCCAGCAGCTTGCCTCCTGTGCAGTACTTC.

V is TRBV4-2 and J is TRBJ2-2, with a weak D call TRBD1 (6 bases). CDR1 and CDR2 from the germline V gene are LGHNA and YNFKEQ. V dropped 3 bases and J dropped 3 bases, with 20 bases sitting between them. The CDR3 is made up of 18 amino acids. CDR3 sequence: CASSHRTPAQGDTGELFF. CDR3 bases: TGTGCCAGCAGCCACCGTACCCCTGCACAGGGCGACACCGGGGAGCTGTTTTTT.

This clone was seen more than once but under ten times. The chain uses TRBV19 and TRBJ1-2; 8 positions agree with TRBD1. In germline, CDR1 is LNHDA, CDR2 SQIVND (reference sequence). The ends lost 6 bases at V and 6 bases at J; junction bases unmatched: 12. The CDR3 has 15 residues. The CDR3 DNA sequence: TGTGCCAGTAGCCGATTGGACAGGGTGACGGATGGCTACACCTTC. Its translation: CASSRLDRVTDGYTF. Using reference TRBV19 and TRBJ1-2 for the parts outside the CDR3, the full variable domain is DGGITQSPKYLFRKEGQNVTLSCEQNLNHDAMYWYRQDPGQGLRLIYYSQIVNDFQKGDIAEGYSVSREKKESFPLTVTSAQKNPTAFYLCASSRLDRVTDGYTFGSGTRLTVV.

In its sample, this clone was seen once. This chain's CDR3 is CASSQDLPAGGWQETQYF. In nucleotides, the CDR3 is TGCGCCAGCAGCCAAGATCTACCCGCGGGAGGATGGCAAGAGACCCAGTACTTC. The chain uses TRBV4-3 and TRBJ2-5; 8 nucleotides align to TRBD2. The germline V gene encodes CDR1 LGHNA and CDR2 YSLEER. The ends lost 0 bases at V and 2 bases at J; junction bases unmatched: 11. CDR3 size: 18 residues.

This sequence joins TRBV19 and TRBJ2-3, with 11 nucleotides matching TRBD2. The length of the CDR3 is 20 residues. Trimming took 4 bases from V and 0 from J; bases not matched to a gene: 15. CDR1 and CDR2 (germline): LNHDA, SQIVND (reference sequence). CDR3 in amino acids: CASSNPASGRSKPSTDTQYF. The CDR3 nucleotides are TGTGCCAGTAGTAACCCTGCTAGCGGGAGGTCTAAACCTAGCACAGATACGCAGTATTTT.

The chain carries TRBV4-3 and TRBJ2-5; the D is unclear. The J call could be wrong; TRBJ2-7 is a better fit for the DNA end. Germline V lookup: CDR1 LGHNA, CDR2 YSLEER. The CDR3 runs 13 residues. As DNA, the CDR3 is TGCGCCAGCAGCCAAGGGTTGTACTACGAGCAGTACTTC. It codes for CASSQGLYYEQYF.

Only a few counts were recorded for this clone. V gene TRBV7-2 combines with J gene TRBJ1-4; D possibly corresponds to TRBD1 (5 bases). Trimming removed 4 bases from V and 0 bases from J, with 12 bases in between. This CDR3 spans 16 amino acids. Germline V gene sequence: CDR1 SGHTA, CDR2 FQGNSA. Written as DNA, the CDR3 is TGTGCCAGCAGCTCGCAGGGCCTTCCAACTAATGAAAAACTGTTTTTT. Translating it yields CASSSQGLPTNEKLFF.

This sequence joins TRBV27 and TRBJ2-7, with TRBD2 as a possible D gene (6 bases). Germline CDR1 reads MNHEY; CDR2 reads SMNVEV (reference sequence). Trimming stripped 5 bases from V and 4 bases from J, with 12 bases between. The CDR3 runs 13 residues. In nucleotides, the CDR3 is TGTGCCAGCAGTGTTTTTGGGGGGTACGAGCAGTACTTC. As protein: CASSVFGGYEQYF.

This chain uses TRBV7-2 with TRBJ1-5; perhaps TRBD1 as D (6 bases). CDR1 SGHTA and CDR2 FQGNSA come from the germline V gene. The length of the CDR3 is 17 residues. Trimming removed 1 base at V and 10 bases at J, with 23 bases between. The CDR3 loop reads CASSLEVLGQGKDPQHF. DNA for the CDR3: TGTGCCAGCAGCTTAGAGGTTTTAGGGCAGGGGAAGGATCCCCAGCATTTT.

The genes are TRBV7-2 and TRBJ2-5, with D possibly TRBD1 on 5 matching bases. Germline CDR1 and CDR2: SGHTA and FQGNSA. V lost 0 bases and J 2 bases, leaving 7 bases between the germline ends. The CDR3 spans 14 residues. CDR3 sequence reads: CASSLAGPQETQYF. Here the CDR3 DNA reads TGTGCCAGCAGCTTAGCGGGGCCTCAAGAGACCCAGTACTTC.

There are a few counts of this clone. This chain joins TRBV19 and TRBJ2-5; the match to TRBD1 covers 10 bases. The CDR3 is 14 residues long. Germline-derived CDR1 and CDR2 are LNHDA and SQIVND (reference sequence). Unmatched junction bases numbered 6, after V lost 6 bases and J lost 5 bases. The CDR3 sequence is CASRETGGAETQYF. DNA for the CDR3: TGTGCCAGTAGGGAGACAGGGGGCGCGGAGACCCAGTACTTC. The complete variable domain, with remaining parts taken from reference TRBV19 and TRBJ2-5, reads DGGITQSPKYLFRKEGQNVTLSCEQNLNHDAMYWYRQDPGQGLRLIYYSQIVNDFQKGDIAEGYSVSREKKESFPLTVTSAQKNPTAFYLCASRETGGAETQYFGPGTRLLVL.